These 28 T cell receptor beta chains originate from one sample sequenced in a study of early T cells in non-severe SARS-CoV-2 infection. Via MiXCR, TCRdb re-called the 5' RACE reads, giving one row per CDR3 protein. The data contain more than 80,000 distinct CDR3 sequences, approximately 17% of them seen just once; the ten biggest clones take up 0.95% to 1.5%. Specimen: whole blood. These receptors came from an adult who was a healthcare worker with PCR-confirmed SARS-CoV-2 infection or an uninfected control (not recorded which).

This clonotype was found many times. The rearrangement links TRBV29-1 to TRBJ1-1, with 7 bases fitting TRBD1. The CDR3 is 13 residues long. Trimming removed 8 bases from V and 0 bases from J; junction bases left unmatched: 6. Germline lookup yields CDR1 SQVTM and CDR2 ANQGSEA. CDR3 amino acids: CSQEQGLNTEAFF. The CDR3, as DNA: TGCAGCCAGGAACAGGGGCTGAACACTGAAGCTTTCTTT.

This clonotype was counted only a few times. CDR3 in amino acids: CASRSTEDNSPLHF. DNA of the CDR3: TGCGCCAGCAGATCAACGGAGGATAATTCACCCCTCCACTTT. The chain carries TRBV5-1 and TRBJ1-6, with no clear D. V lost 5 bases and J 5 bases, leaving 11 bases between the germline ends. This CDR3 contains 14 residues. Germline lookup yields CDR1 SGHRS and CDR2 YFSETQ.

About this clonotype: The junction differs from germline at one of its ends, possibly a read error. The chain joins TRBV6-2 or TRBV6-3 to TRBJ2-1; D is tentatively TRBD1 or TRBD2 (5 bases each). Germline-derived CDR1 and CDR2 are MNHEY and SVGEGT. This CDR3 comprises 14 residues. The chain's CDR3 is CASSYAGTERRSVF. In nucleotides, the CDR3 is TGTGCCAGCAGTTACGCCGGGACCGAGCGACGTTCCGTCTTC.

In its sample, this clonotype was seen a few times. The rearrangement uses TRBV27 and TRBJ2-7; a possible D gene is TRBD2 (7 bases). Germline V gene lookup returns CDR1 MNHEY and CDR2 SMNVEV (reference sequence). Trimming took 7 bases from V and 5 from J, leaving 18 bases between them. The CDR3 sequence is 14 residues long. The CDR3 sequence: CASTKLGGAHEQYF. For the CDR3, the DNA is TGTGCCAGCACCAAATTGGGGGGGGCCCACGAGCAGTACTTC.

This clonotype was seen repeatedly, ten times or more. The chain uses TRBV12-3 or TRBV12-4 and TRBJ1-1; TRBD1 might be the D (5 bases). V was shortened by 6 bases and J by 8 bases, with 13 bases between the two germline ends. This CDR3 contains 12 residues. Written as DNA, the CDR3 is TGTGCCAGCAGCCGCGGGGGTTCCGAAGCTTTCTTT. Protein product: CASSRGGSEAFF.

This clonotype was seen ten or more times. This rearrangement joins TRBV18 to TRBJ1-1; no definite D call. Looked up from germline, CDR1 is KGHSH and CDR2 is LQKENI. This CDR3 spans 13 amino acids. V was shortened by 3 bases and J by 3 bases, with 8 bases between the two germline ends. Written as DNA, the CDR3 is TGTGCCAGCTCACCTGTGAGGGACACTGAAGCTTTCTTT. The encoded protein is CASSPVRDTEAFF.

J is TRBJ1-2 and V is TRBV18, with D unresolved. Germline CDR1 reads KGHSH; CDR2 reads LQKENI. Trimming left V 3 bases short and J 0 bases short, with 11 bases between. The CDR3 spans 15 residues. The CDR3 sequence: CASSPRTAPNYGYTF. The CDR3 bases are TGTGCCAGCTCACCTAGGACGGCTCCTAACTATGGCTACACCTTC.

The sample holds a few counts of this clonotype. The rearrangement uses TRBV6-6 and TRBJ2-7; D call uncertain. The germline V gene encodes CDR1 MNHNY and CDR2 SVGAGI (reference sequence). V was cut by 0 bases and J by 4 bases, with 10 bases left in between. This CDR3 contains 14 residues. CDR3 loop: CASSYSGARYEQYF. The CDR3 coding sequence is TGTGCCAGCAGTTACTCGGGCGCCCGGTACGAGCAGTACTTC.

The chain employs TRBV19 and TRBJ2-2; tentatively, D is TRBD1 or TRBD2 (5 bases each). V was trimmed by 5 bases and J by 6 bases, leaving 13 bases between them. The CDR3 length is 14 residues. Germline V gene sequence: CDR1 LNHDA, CDR2 SQIVND (reference sequence). The CDR3 reads CASSARGVAGELFF. The CDR3, as DNA: TGTGCCAGTAGTGCGAGGGGAGTCGCCGGGGAGCTGTTTTTT.

There are a few counts of this clonotype. The CDR3 loop reads CASRRLRDRGYGYTF. DNA of the CDR3: TGTGCCAGCAGAAGACTCCGGGACAGGGGCTATGGCTACACCTTC. The chain has TRBV6-2 or TRBV6-3 and TRBJ1-2, with TRBD1 identical over 10 bases. Germline V CDR1 and CDR2: MNHEY, SVGEGT. CDR3 size: 15 residues. With V trimmed by 6 bases and J by 4 bases, 8 bases remained unmatched.

As concerns this clonotype: It may be a read error: a sequence one base away is much more abundant. DNA of the CDR3: TGCGCCAGCAGCGGACGGGGTGACTATGGCTACACCTTC. Protein sequence: CASSGRGDYGYTF. V usage is TRBV5-1 and J usage is TRBJ1-2; D is uncertain. Germline V gives CDR1 SGHRS, CDR2 YFSETQ. Trimming left V 4 bases short and J 3 bases short, with 10 bases between. The CDR3 is 13 residues long.

The rearrangement uses TRBV11-2 and TRBJ2-1, with D unclear. Germline CDR1 and CDR2: SGHAT and FQNNGV. The germline V and J ends were trimmed by 0 bases and 7 bases, with 13 bases remaining between them. The CDR3 runs 15 residues. The chain's CDR3 is CASSLDYPRRNEQFF. The CDR3 coding sequence is TGTGCCAGCAGCTTAGATTACCCCCGCCGTAATGAGCAGTTCTTC.

This clonotype was observed many times. The chain carries TRBV7-6 and TRBJ2-2; TRBD2 matches 8 bases. The CDR3 extends over 17 amino acids. Germline CDR1 is SGHVS and CDR2 is FNYEAQ. After removal of 3 bases from V and 4 bases from J, the junction contained 10 bases not matched to a gene. This CDR3 reads CASSLDLAGSVTGELFF. For the CDR3, the DNA is TGTGCCAGCAGCTTGGATCTAGCGGGTTCTGTCACCGGGGAGCTGTTTTTT.

The rearrangement uses TRBV19 and TRBJ2-6; D not certain. V lost 7 bases to trimming and J lost 2 bases, with 12 bases between them. This CDR3 region has 15 residues. Germline loops: CDR1 LNHDA, CDR2 SQIVND (reference sequence). CDR3 protein: CASNTFTAGANVLTF. As DNA, the CDR3 is TGTGCCAGTAACACTTTTACGGCTGGGGCCAACGTCCTGACTTTC.

The chain has TRBV3-1 and TRBJ2-2; D is undetermined. The CDR3 extends over 14 amino acids. With 3 bases removed from V and 6 bases from J, the gap between germline ends came to 11 bases. Germline V lookup: CDR1 LGHDT, CDR2 YNNKEL (reference sequence). Here the CDR3 DNA reads TGTGCCAGCAGCCATAGTGGGGATCCCGGGGAGCTGTTTTTT. Translation gives CASSHSGDPGELFF.

The chain links TRBV14 to TRBJ2-5; a possible D gene is TRBD1 (5 bases). This CDR3 has 16 residues. Germline V gene lookup returns CDR1 SGHDN and CDR2 FVKESK. Trimming pared 1 base from V and 1 base from J, leaving 13 bases between. For the CDR3, the DNA is TGTGCCAGCAGCCAAGCCAGGGCAGCACGCCAAGAGACCCAGTACTTC. Amino acids: CASSQARAARQETQYF.

This clonotype showed up just a few times. The gene calls are TRBV28 and TRBJ2-1; D not certain. Germline-derived CDR1 and CDR2 are MDHEN and SYDVKM. V was cut by 4 bases and J by 5 bases, with 3 bases left in between. CDR3 length: 11 amino acids. The CDR3 bases are TGTGCCAGCAGTTCCAACAATGAGCAGTTCTTC. Encoded protein: CASSSNNEQFF.

The chain combines TRBV28 with TRBJ1-2; 10 bases line up with TRBD1. Trimming at V came to 7 bases and at J to 4 bases, leaving 6 bases not matched to a gene. CDR1 is MDHEN and CDR2 is SYDVKM in the germline V gene. CDR3 length equals 14 residues. CDR3 nucleotides: TGTGCCAGCACCCTAGGGACAGGGGCCTATGGCTACACCTTC. Protein sequence: CASTLGTGAYGYTF.

Remarks on this clonotype: An end of the junction does not agree with germline; a read error may underlie this. The J gene is TRBJ2-1, the V gene TRBV3-1; 10 bases fit TRBD2. Germline V gene sequence: CDR1 LGHDT, CDR2 YNNKEL (reference sequence). The CDR3 runs to 18 residues. The CDR3 DNA follows: TGTGGCAGCAGCCAAGATGGGCTAGCGGGAGCGTCCTACAATGAGCAGTTCTTC. It yields the protein CGSSQDGLAGASYNEQFF.

This clonotype was seen repeatedly, ten times or more. The genes are TRBV15 and TRBJ2-7, with 10 bases identical to TRBD2. Germline V gene lookup returns CDR1 LNHNV and CDR2 YYDKDF (reference sequence). V lost 5 bases to trimming and J lost 4 bases; unmatched junction nucleotides: 2. The CDR3 consists of 13 residues. In DNA, the CDR3 is TGTGCCACCAGCGAGGGACTAGCGTACGAGCAGTACTTC. Translation gives CATSEGLAYEQYF.

This chain links TRBV6-6 with TRBJ2-7; perhaps TRBD2 as D (5 bases). The V end lost 2 bases, the J end lost 4 bases, and 9 bases lay between the germline ends. The CDR3 sequence is 13 residues long. Per the germline V gene, CDR1 is MNHNY and CDR2 is SVGAGI (reference sequence). In DNA, the CDR3 is TGTGCCAGCAGTTACGATCTAGCTTACGAGCAGTACTTC. Translated, it gives CASSYDLAYEQYF.

This clonotype was seen a few times. One junction end does not reproduce the germline sequence, and a read error may be involved. J is TRBJ2-5 and V is TRBV6-6, with TRBD2 identical over 10 bases. The germline gives CDR1 MNHNY, CDR2 SVGAGI (reference sequence). The CDR3 loop spans 15 amino acids. DNA for the CDR3: TGTACCAGCAGTGCCCTAGCGGGAGTTCAAGAGACCCAGTACTTC. This sequence encodes CTSSALAGVQETQYF.

The CDR3 loop is CASMGAGDTQYF. CDR3 nucleotide sequence: TGTGCCAGCATGGGGGCAGGAGATACGCAGTATTTT. This chain connects TRBV25-1 to TRBJ2-3; possibly TRBD1 for D (6 bases). The CDR3 consists of 12 residues. Looked up from germline, CDR1 is MGHDK and CDR2 is SYGVNS. The ends were cut back, 7 bases at V and 5 bases at J, with 10 bases in the middle.

This clonotype was seen at least ten times. J is TRBJ2-3 and V is TRBV27; D is unresolved. The CDR3 loop spans 14 amino acids. Trimming shortened V by 1 base and J by 3 bases, and 8 bases separated the two germline ends. Germline values: CDR1 MNHEY, CDR2 SMNVEV (reference sequence). The CDR3 protein is CASSLFIRTDTQYF. As DNA, the CDR3 is TGTGCCAGCAGTTTATTTATCAGAACAGATACGCAGTATTTT.

This clonotype has more than one count but fewer than ten. The chain uses TRBV20-1 and TRBJ1-6; 8 positions agree with TRBD1. The V and J ends lost 1 base and 6 bases, in that order; junction bases with no gene match: 14. CDR3 size: 18 residues. Germline V gene sequence: CDR1 DFQATT, CDR2 SNEGSKA (reference sequence). Here the CDR3 DNA reads TGCAGTGCTAGAGTCCCCACAGGGGGGGAACTCTTTAATTCACCCCTCCACTTT. It translates to CSARVPTGGELFNSPLHF.

V is TRBV29-1 and J is TRBJ2-5; possibly TRBD1 for D (6 bases). Between the trimmed V and J ends, which lost 7 bases and 2 bases, there was a span of 8 bases. Germline loops: CDR1 SQVTM, CDR2 ANQGSEA. The CDR3 extends over 11 amino acids. CDR3 nucleotides: TGCAGCGCAGGGGAACAAGAGACCCAGTACTTC. Protein sequence: CSAGEQETQYF. Full variable domain (rest looked up from reference TRBV29-1 and TRBJ2-5): SAVISQKPSRDICQRGTSLTIQCQVDSQVTMMFWYRQQPGQSLTLIATANQGSEATYESGFVIDKFPISRPNLTFSTLTVSNMSPEDSSIYLCSAGEQETQYFGPGTRLLVL.

The sample holds many counts of this clonotype. The V and J genes are TRBV6-2 or TRBV6-3 and TRBJ2-1; D gene unclear. The ends were cut back, 6 bases at V and 5 bases at J, with 11 bases in the middle. Per germline, CDR1 MNHEY and CDR2 SVGEGT. The CDR3 is made up of 13 amino acids. CDR3 loop: CASRPAVDNEQFF. The CDR3, as DNA: TGTGCCAGCAGACCGGCAGTGGACAATGAGCAGTTCTTC.

The gene calls are TRBV29-1 and TRBJ1-5; 8 bases are shared with TRBD1. V shed 4 bases and J 4 bases; nucleotides not matched to a gene: 6. In germline, CDR1 is SQVTM, CDR2 ANQGSEA. CDR3 length equals 14 residues. CDR3 bases: TGCAGCGTTGCATCAGGGGGCCCTAATCAGCCCCAGCATTTT. It codes for CSVASGGPNQPQHF.